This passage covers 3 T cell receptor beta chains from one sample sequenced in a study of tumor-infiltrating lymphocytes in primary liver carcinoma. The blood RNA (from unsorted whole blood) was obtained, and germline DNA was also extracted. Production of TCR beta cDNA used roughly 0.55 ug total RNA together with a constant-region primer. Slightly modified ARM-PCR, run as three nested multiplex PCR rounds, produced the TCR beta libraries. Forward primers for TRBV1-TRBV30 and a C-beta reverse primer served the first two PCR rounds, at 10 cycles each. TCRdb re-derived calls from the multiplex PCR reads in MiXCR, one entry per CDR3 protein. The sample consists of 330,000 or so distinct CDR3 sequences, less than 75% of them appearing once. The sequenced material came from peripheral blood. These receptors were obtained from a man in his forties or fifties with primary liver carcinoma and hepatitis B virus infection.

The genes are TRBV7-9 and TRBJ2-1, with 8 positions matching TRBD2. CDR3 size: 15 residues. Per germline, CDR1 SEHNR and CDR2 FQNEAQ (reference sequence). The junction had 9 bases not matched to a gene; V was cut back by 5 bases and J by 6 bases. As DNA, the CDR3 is TGTGCCAGCAGCCTAAGGACTAGCTGGTCCAATGAGCAGTTCTTC. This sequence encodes CASSLRTSWSNEQFF.

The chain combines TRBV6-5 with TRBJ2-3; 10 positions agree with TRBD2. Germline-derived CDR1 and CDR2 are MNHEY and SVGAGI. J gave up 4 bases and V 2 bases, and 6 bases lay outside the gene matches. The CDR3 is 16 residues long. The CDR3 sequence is CASSYMASGSSDTQYF. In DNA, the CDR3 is TGTGCCAGCAGTTACATGGCTAGCGGGAGCTCAGATACGCAGTATTTT.

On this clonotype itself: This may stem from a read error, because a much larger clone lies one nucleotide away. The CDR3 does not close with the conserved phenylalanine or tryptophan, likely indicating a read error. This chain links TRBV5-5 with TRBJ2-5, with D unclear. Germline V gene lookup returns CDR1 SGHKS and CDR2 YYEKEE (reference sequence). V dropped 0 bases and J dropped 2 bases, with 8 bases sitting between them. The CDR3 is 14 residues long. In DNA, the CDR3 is TGTGCCAGCAGCTTGGTGCCAGGTCAAGAGACCCAGTACATC. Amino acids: CASSLVPGQETQYI.